These 27 T cell receptor beta chains were all obtained from the same sample, sequenced in a study of brain T cells in children with intractable seizures. Noted time point: blood from clinic visit 5 months post-surgery; TSC patient then seizure free. Measured with immunoSEQ multiplex PCR; TCRdb has only the in-frame clones, and not every one. The table has 340,000 or so clones, about 94% seen once. Sequencing was performed on peripheral blood, taken about 5 months after surgery. These receptors came from a boy under three years old with tuberous sclerosis and intractable seizures.

The chain links TRBV19 to TRBJ1-6; no clear D gene. V gave up 9 bases and J gave up 7 bases, with 10 bases separating them. Germline V gives CDR1 LNHDA, CDR2 SQIVND (reference sequence). The CDR3 is 12 amino acids. The CDR3, as DNA: TGTGCCAGCCGTGAGCCCAATTCACCCCTCCACTTT. Translating gives CASREPNSPLHF.

This chain connects TRBV13 to TRBJ1-1; D not resolved. Looked up from germline, CDR1 is PRHDT and CDR2 is FYEKMQ (reference sequence). CDR3 length: 12 residues. Between the trimmed V and J ends, which lost 2 bases and 8 bases, there was a span of 9 bases. This CDR3 is CASSLSGGEAFF. The CDR3 region has the DNA TGTGCCAGCAGCTTATCGGGCGGGGAAGCTTTCTTT.

V and J are TRBV6-5 and TRBJ1-6, with D hard to call. Germline-derived CDR1 and CDR2 are MNHEY and SVGAGI. Trimming stripped 0 bases from V and 8 bases from J, with 11 bases between. The CDR3 has 15 amino acids. The chain's CDR3 is CASSYSRDRDSPLHF. Written as DNA, the CDR3 is TGTGCCAGCAGTTACTCGAGAGATAGAGATTCACCCCTCCACTTT.

The chain carries TRBV7-2 and TRBJ2-1; 9 nucleotides line up with TRBD2. There are 15 residues in the CDR3. Germline V gene data show CDR1 as SGHTA and CDR2 as FQGNSA. Trimming cost V 5 bases and J 4 bases; bases outside gene matches: 6. The CDR3 reads CASSPASGIYNEQFF. CDR3 sequence (DNA): TGTGCCAGCAGCCCGGCTAGCGGGATTTACAATGAGCAGTTCTTC.

This clone was counted between two and nine times. The V and J genes are TRBV5-1 and TRBJ1-6; D uncertain. CDR1 is SGHRS and CDR2 is YFSETQ in the germline V gene. The CDR3 loop spans 17 amino acids. Deletions cut 4 bases from V and 7 bases from J, with 21 bases between. The CDR3 sequence: CASSDDLGTNLNSPLHF. In DNA, the CDR3 is TGCGCCAGCAGCGACGACTTGGGTACTAACTTGAATTCACCCCTCCACTTT.

This clone occurred a few times. The chain combines TRBV4-2 with TRBJ1-3, with unresolved D. There are 16 residues in the CDR3. V was cut by 0 bases and J by 0 bases, with 9 bases left in between. Germline-derived CDR1 and CDR2 are LGHNA and YNFKEQ. Here the CDR3 DNA reads TGTGCCAGCAGCCAAGAGGTTATTTACTCTGGAAACACCATATATTTT. This translates into CASSQEVIYSGNTIYF.

The V and J genes are TRBV30 and TRBJ2-6; 7 bases agree with TRBD1. The CDR3 contains 17 residues. V lost 2 bases and J lost 0; bases outside the gene matches: 7. Germline V gene data show CDR1 as GTSNPN and CDR2 as SVGIG (reference sequence). CDR3 amino acids: CAWSRTGGFSGANVLTF. As DNA, the CDR3 is TGTGCCTGGAGTAGGACAGGAGGTTTCTCTGGGGCCAACGTCCTGACTTTC. The entire variable domain, with the rest obtained from reference TRBV30 and TRBJ2-6, is as follows: SQTIHQWPATLVQPVGSPLSLECTVEGTSNPNLYWYRQAAGRGLQLLFYSVGIGQISSEVPQNLSASRPQDRQFILSSKKLLLSDSGFYLCAWSRTGGFSGANVLTFGAGSRLTVL.

CDR3 sequence reads: CASSEVARSADTQYF. For the CDR3, the DNA is TGTGCCAGCAGTGAAGTGGCTAGATCGGCAGATACGCAGTATTTT. The chain combines TRBV2 with TRBJ2-3; D gene unclear. Trimming took 1 base from V and 4 from J, leaving 12 bases between them. The CDR3 sequence is 15 residues long. Looked up from germline, CDR1 is SNHLY and CDR2 is FYNNEI. The full variable domain, in which reference TRBV2 and TRBJ2-3 provide the parts outside the CDR3, is EPEVTQTPSHQVTQMGQEVILRCVPISNHLYFYWYRQILGQKVEFLVSFYNNEISEKSEIFDDQFSVERPDGSNFTLKIRSTKLEDSAMYFCASSEVARSADTQYFGPGTRLTVL.

The J gene is TRBJ2-7, the V gene TRBV11-2, with D uncertain. This CDR3 is 16 amino acids long. In germline, CDR1 is SGHAT, CDR2 FQNNGV. Trimming cost V 5 bases and J 2 bases, with 19 bases left between them. The chain's CDR3 is CASSSPRGHLPYEQYF. The CDR3 region has the DNA TGTGCCAGCAGCAGCCCCCGAGGCCATCTCCCCTACGAGCAGTACTTC.

This rearrangement joins TRBV18 to TRBJ2-7, with D maybe TRBD1 (6 bases). Trimming cost V 6 bases and J 0 bases, with 18 bases left between them. Germline loops: CDR1 KGHSH, CDR2 LQKENI. CDR3 length equals 16 residues. This CDR3 reads CASSLYEGVSSYEQYF. The DNA of the CDR3 is TGTGCCAGCTCCCTCTATGAGGGGGTATCCTCCTACGAGCAGTACTTC.

The chain employs TRBV6-1 and TRBJ1-2; D is ambiguous. This CDR3 spans 12 amino acids. Germline V gives CDR1 MNHNS, CDR2 SASEGT. The V end lost 2 bases, the J end lost 7 bases, and 8 bases lay between the germline ends. In nucleotides, the CDR3 is TGTGCCAGCAGTGAAATGGGGTCTGGCTACACCTTC. This gives the protein CASSEMGSGYTF.

The chain couples TRBV20-1 to TRBJ2-7; D is uncertain. The CDR3 runs 13 residues. Germline CDR1 and CDR2: DFQATT and SNEGSKA (reference sequence). V lost 3 bases to trimming and J lost 0 bases, with 9 bases between them. CDR3: CSASRTSSYEQYF. CDR3 DNA sequence: TGCAGTGCTAGTCGGACGAGCTCCTACGAGCAGTACTTC.

This clone was observed a few times. The rearrangement uses TRBV6-5 and TRBJ1-5; D is unresolved. The germline V and J ends were trimmed by 8 bases and 0 bases, with 8 bases remaining between them. CDR1 is MNHEY and CDR2 is SVGAGI in the germline V gene. The CDR3 consists of 13 residues. CDR3 sequence reads: CASGGSSNQPQHF. In nucleotides, the CDR3 is TGTGCCAGCGGAGGGAGTAGCAATCAGCCCCAGCATTTT.

This chain joins TRBV14 and TRBJ1-2; perhaps TRBD1 as D (6 bases). The length of the CDR3 is 14 residues. Between the trimmed V and J ends, which lost 0 bases and 8 bases, there was a span of 13 bases. The germline CDR1 and CDR2 sequences are SGHDN and FVKESK. DNA for the CDR3: TGTGCCAGCAGCCAAGAATGGGGGGCGCGCGGCTACACCTTC. Translation gives CASSQEWGARGYTF.

The chain links TRBV4-1 to TRBJ1-4; 7 bases align to TRBD1. CDR1 and CDR2 from the germline V gene are MGHRA and YSYEKL. Losses at the gene ends were 3 bases for V and 4 bases for J; bases not matched to a gene: 2. CDR3 size: 14 residues. For the CDR3, the DNA is TGCGCCAGCAGCCAGACAGGGAGTAATGAAAAACTGTTTTTT. Amino acids: CASSQTGSNEKLFF.

V gene TRBV5-1 combines with J gene TRBJ2-7; 10 bases match TRBD2. Germline CDR1 reads SGHRS; CDR2 reads YFSETQ. The CDR3 length is 15 residues. The junction had 4 bases not matched to a gene; V was cut back by 1 base and J by 3 bases. The chain's CDR3 is CASSLLAGEFYEQYF. In nucleotides, the CDR3 is TGCGCCAGCAGCTTGCTAGCGGGAGAATTCTACGAGCAGTACTTC.

The table lists this clone with a count of one. This chain links TRBV5-6 with TRBJ1-2; D uncertain. CDR1 is SGHDT and CDR2 is YYEEEE in the germline V gene. CDR3 size: 12 residues. V lost 1 base and J 8 bases, leaving 9 bases between the germline ends. The DNA of the CDR3 is TGTGCCAGCAGCTTGTGGGGTTTAGGCTACACCTTC. Translated, it gives CASSLWGLGYTF.

The rearrangement joins TRBV4-2 to TRBJ2-1; either TRBD1 or TRBD2 may supply D (5 bases each). V was clipped by 1 base and J by 2 bases, with 12 bases between them. The CDR3 extends over 16 amino acids. The germline gives CDR1 LGHNA, CDR2 YNFKEQ. CDR3 nucleotides: TGTGCCAGCAGCCAAGTATCGGGGCCTCCCTACAATGAGCAGTTCTTC. Translating it yields CASSQVSGPPYNEQFF.

The chain carries TRBV7-8 and TRBJ2-5; TRBD1 agrees at 7 bases. Trimming cost V 4 bases and J 0 bases; bases outside gene matches: 5. From germline, CDR1 is SGHVS and CDR2 FQNEAQ. The CDR3 has 15 amino acids. CDR3 sequence (DNA): TGTGCCAGCAGCTCCAGGGACAGCTACCAAGAGACCCAGTACTTC. This sequence encodes CASSSRDSYQETQYF.

The chain employs TRBV6-5 and TRBJ2-1; 8 bases agree with TRBD1. V shed 7 bases and J 10 bases; nucleotides not matched to a gene: 6. In germline, CDR1 is MNHEY, CDR2 SVGAGI. The CDR3 is made up of 12 amino acids. The CDR3 reads CASIETGEEQFF. DNA of the CDR3: TGTGCCAGCATCGAGACAGGGGAGGAGCAGTTCTTC.

V usage is TRBV9 and J usage is TRBJ2-5; D is unresolved. With 4 bases removed from V and 1 base from J, the gap between germline ends came to 8 bases. CDR3 length: 13 residues. CDR1 and CDR2 (germline): SGDLS, YYNGEE. In DNA form, the CDR3 reads TGTGCCAGCAGCCGTCAGCCCCAAGAGACCCAGTACTTC. Its protein is CASSRQPQETQYF.

The J gene is TRBJ2-1, the V gene TRBV10-3; D may be TRBD1 or TRBD2 (5 bases each). This CDR3 has 15 residues. The germline V gene has CDR1 ENHRY and CDR2 SYGVKD. Deletions cut 3 bases from V and 8 bases from J, with 17 bases between. CDR3 nucleotides: TGTGCCATCAGTGAAGGGGACCCCGAGGCGGATGAGCAGTTCTTC. Protein product: CAISEGDPEADEQFF.

The chain links TRBV6-5 to TRBJ1-5; 7 bases are a match to TRBD1. CDR3 length: 15 amino acids. Germline V gene lookup returns CDR1 MNHEY and CDR2 SVGAGI. The J segment lost 3 bases and the V segment lost 6 bases, leaving 8 bases of the junction unmatched. This CDR3 is CASRQEGGTNQPQHF. CDR3 coding DNA: TGTGCCAGCAGGCAAGAAGGGGGCACCAATCAGCCCCAGCATTTT.

J is TRBJ2-5 and V is TRBV7-3; 7 nucleotides agree with TRBD2. Germline V gene data show CDR1 as SGHTA and CDR2 as FQGTGA. J gave up 4 bases and V 5 bases, and 7 bases lay outside the gene matches. This CDR3 spans 14 amino acids. This chain's CDR3 is CASSQGGPGETQYF. CDR3 nucleotide sequence: TGTGCCAGCAGCCAGGGAGGGCCGGGAGAGACCCAGTACTTC.

In nucleotides, the CDR3 is TGTGCCACCAGTTTCCGGGAGAGCGGTGAGCAGTTCTTC. This translates into CATSFRESGEQFF. The rearrangement links TRBV24-1 to TRBJ2-1, with TRBD2 as a possible D gene (6 bases). Looked up from germline, CDR1 is KGHDR and CDR2 is SFDVKD. The V end lost 6 bases, the J end lost 9 bases, and 14 bases lay between the germline ends. CDR3 size: 13 residues.

The chain's CDR3 is CASSPPGQGYNEQFF. The CDR3 coding sequence is TGTGCCAGCAGCCCTCCGGGACAGGGGTACAATGAGCAGTTCTTC. The genes are TRBV7-8 and TRBJ2-1, with 10 bases identical to TRBD1. The CDR3 is 15 residues long. V was pared by 5 bases and J by 4 bases, with 5 bases of the junction left unmatched. Germline V CDR1 and CDR2: SGHVS, FQNEAQ.

The chain couples TRBV19 to TRBJ1-1; 8 bases align to TRBD1. Germline V gene lookup returns CDR1 LNHDA and CDR2 SQIVND (reference sequence). The junction had 8 bases not matched to a gene; V was cut back by 10 bases and J by 7 bases. The CDR3 is 12 residues long. The CDR3 here is CATKTGALEAFF. The CDR3 nucleotides read TGTGCCACGAAGACAGGGGCGCTTGAAGCTTTCTTT.